Listed here are 9 T cell receptor beta chains from one sample, sequenced in a study of T-cell reconstitution after alpha-beta-depleted transplantation in children. As it was prepared, the TCRbeta library received unique molecular identifiers. Each CDR3 protein gets one entry after TCRdb re-called the PCR reads with MiXCR. The table includes 6,400 or so distinct CDR3 sequences, 16% detected once. The source material was PBMCs, mostly from graft donor cells, sampled 60 days after TCRalphabeta/CD19-depleted stem cell transplant. These receptors were collected from a male patient younger than 18 who had a stem cell transplant for acute myeloid leukemia, so the T cells may come from the graft donor.

This clonotype appeared a single time. The chain recombines TRBV7-2 with TRBJ2-7, with 12 bases lining up with TRBD2. V dropped 1 base and J dropped 6; count of bases not matched to a gene: 4. The V gene's germline CDR1 is SGHTA and CDR2 FQGNSA. The CDR3 spans 15 residues. CDR3 sequence reads: CASSLGLAGAAEQYF. CDR3 DNA: TGTGCCAGCAGCTTAGGACTAGCGGGGGCCGCCGAGCAGTACTTC.

This clonotype is termed medium-sized. The rearrangement joins TRBV12-3 or TRBV12-4 to TRBJ2-7; 8 nucleotides agree with TRBD2. Trimming took 7 bases from V and 2 from J; bases not matched to a gene: 10. The CDR3 length is 15 residues. The CDR3 reads CASNLSGTRAYEQYF. The CDR3 nucleotides are TGTGCCAGCAACCTATCCGGGACTAGGGCCTACGAGCAGTACTTC.

This clonotype is medium-sized in the sample. The chain joins TRBV7-9 to TRBJ1-2; unclear D gene. The V gene's germline CDR1 is SEHNR and CDR2 FQNEAQ (reference sequence). There are 14 residues in the CDR3. Deletions cut 2 bases from V and 4 bases from J, with 11 bases between. CDR3 residues: CASSLSSTFYGYTF. CDR3 nucleotides: TGTGCCAGCAGCTTAAGTAGCACGTTCTATGGCTACACCTTC.

This clonotype was counted a few times. The J gene is TRBJ2-7, the V gene TRBV11-3; 15 bases line up with TRBD2. From germline, CDR1 is SGHNT and CDR2 YENEEA. The CDR3 consists of 16 residues. V trimming: 3 bases; J trimming: 6 bases; junction bases outside the gene matches: 6. CDR3 coding DNA: TGTGCCAGCAGCTTCGGACTAGCGGGAGGGCCCTCCGAGCAGTACTTC. Residues: CASSFGLAGGPSEQYF.

This clonotype was found a few times. This chain links TRBV5-6 with TRBJ2-7, with D unresolved. CDR3 size: 16 residues. The germline CDR1 and CDR2 sequences are SGHDT and YYEEEE. Trimming stripped 5 bases from V and 3 bases from J, with 21 bases between. The CDR3 DNA reads as TGTGCCAGCAGAGTGGGTTGGAGATCGGCCAACTACGAGCAGTACTTC. It encodes CASRVGWRSANYEQYF.

The rearrangement joins TRBV5-1 to TRBJ1-2; D uncertain. The CDR3 sequence is 15 residues long. Looked up from germline, CDR1 is SGHRS and CDR2 is YFSETQ. V was clipped by 0 bases and J by 4 bases, with 13 bases between them. CDR3 nucleotide sequence: TGCGCCAGCAGCTTGGAACGGGCTTCTAGCTATGGCTACACCTTC. Encoded protein: CASSLERASSYGYTF.

Sample share makes this clonotype medium-sized. The J gene is TRBJ2-3, the V gene TRBV7-6; a possible D gene is TRBD2 (5 bases). With 1 base removed from V and 9 bases from J, the gap between germline ends came to 14 bases. Germline CDR1 is SGHVS and CDR2 is FNYEAQ. The CDR3 consists of 14 residues. This chain's CDR3 is CASSLGGYHETQYF. CDR3 coding DNA: TGTGCCAGCAGCTTAGGAGGGTACCATGAGACGCAGTATTTT.

The DNA for the CDR3 is TGCAGTGCTGTAACTAACCGGGACAGGGTCTTCAATGAGCAGTTCTTC. Amino acids: CSAVTNRDRVFNEQFF. V and J are TRBV20-1 and TRBJ2-1, with 9 positions matching TRBD1. Germline loops: CDR1 DFQATT, CDR2 SNEGSKA (reference sequence). This CDR3 region has 16 residues. The J segment lost 6 bases and the V segment lost 5 bases, leaving 14 bases of the junction unmatched.

This clonotype has more than one count but fewer than ten. The CDR3 spells CSARAFGTNSTDTQYF. The CDR3 region has the DNA TGCAGTGCTAGAGCTTTTGGGACAAATAGCACAGATACGCAGTATTTT. This chain uses TRBV20-1 with TRBJ2-3, with D tentatively TRBD1 (6 bases). Germline CDR1 and CDR2: DFQATT and SNEGSKA (reference sequence). CDR3 length: 16 amino acids. Deletions cut 1 base from V and 0 bases from J, with 14 bases between.